A single sample is the source of the 12 T cell receptor beta chains below, sequenced in a study of shared clonotypes between healthy human individuals. Sequencing used immunoSEQ multiplex PCR; TCRdb keeps in-frame clones, though not all of them. The repertoire consists of hundreds of thousands of clones, with roughly four fifths occurring once and the leading ten covering around 13%. The material sequenced was PBMCs. Source of these receptors: a woman aged 40 to 49 in good health. Some clones in this sample may be carry-over from other donors' samples.

This clone was seen just once. The rearrangement joins TRBV11-2 to TRBJ2-1; D remains ambiguous. Trimming left V 5 bases short and J 4 bases short, with 21 bases between. CDR3 length: 17 amino acids. In germline, CDR1 is SGHAT, CDR2 FQNNGV. The CDR3 spells CASSLKVASLLYNEQFF. The CDR3 DNA sequence: TGTGCCAGCAGCCTCAAAGTCGCGAGCCTCCTTTACAATGAGCAGTTCTTC.

V is TRBV9 and J is TRBJ2-1; 12 positions match TRBD2. Germline V gene lookup returns CDR1 SGDLS and CDR2 YYNGEE. Trimming removed 0 bases from V and 8 bases from J; junction bases left unmatched: 6. CDR3 size: 16 residues. The CDR3 loop is CASSVGLAGVLDEQFF. The DNA of the CDR3 is TGTGCCAGCAGCGTAGGACTAGCGGGAGTTCTTGATGAGCAGTTCTTC.

This rearrangement joins TRBV18 to TRBJ2-7; 9 nucleotides agree with TRBD1. Germline V gene sequence: CDR1 KGHSH, CDR2 LQKENI. After removal of 2 bases from V and 6 bases from J, the junction contained 5 bases not matched to a gene. This CDR3 region has 14 residues. CDR3 nucleotide sequence: TGTGCCAGCTCACCATATACAGGGGGCGGCGAGCAGTACTTC. Protein sequence: CASSPYTGGGEQYF.

This chain uses TRBV28 with TRBJ2-7, with a possible D match to TRBD1 (5 bases). Per the germline V gene, CDR1 is MDHEN and CDR2 is SYDVKM. The CDR3 loop spans 15 amino acids. V was pared by 6 bases and J by 1 base, with 16 bases between. The CDR3 reads CASSPYSTVSYEQYF. For the CDR3, the DNA is TGTGCCAGCAGCCCTTACTCGACAGTGTCCTACGAGCAGTACTTC.

The chain is built from TRBV25-1 and TRBJ1-3; weak D call: TRBD1 (6 bases). Trimming removed 5 bases at V and 0 bases at J, with 11 bases between. The CDR3 has 15 amino acids. The germline CDR1 and CDR2 sequences are MGHDK and SYGVNS. This chain's CDR3 is CASSLQGFSGNTIYF. As DNA, the CDR3 is TGTGCCAGCAGTTTACAGGGTTTCTCTGGAAACACCATATATTTT.

J is TRBJ1-3 and V is TRBV11-2; 10 bases are shared with TRBD1. After removal of 4 bases from V and 0 bases from J, the junction contained 9 bases not matched to a gene. The V gene's germline CDR1 is SGHAT and CDR2 FQNNGV. The CDR3 has 18 residues. CDR3 loop: CASSSRTGGFVSGNTIYF. DNA for the CDR3: TGTGCCAGCAGCTCGCGGACAGGGGGGTTCGTCTCTGGAAACACCATATATTTT.

V gene TRBV27 combines with J gene TRBJ2-6, with unresolved D. Trimming pared 3 bases from V and 0 bases from J, leaving 6 bases between. The CDR3 has 15 residues. Germline V gene data show CDR1 as MNHEY and CDR2 as SMNVEV (reference sequence). CDR3 sequence: CASSFGISGANVLTF. CDR3 sequence (DNA): TGTGCCAGCAGTTTTGGGATCTCTGGGGCCAACGTCCTGACTTTC.

This clone was recorded a few times. The chain employs TRBV30 and TRBJ2-1; perhaps D is TRBD1 or TRBD2 (6 bases each). Trimming took off 5 bases at V and 5 bases at J, with 19 bases between the two ends. There are 15 residues in the CDR3. From germline, CDR1 is GTSNPN and CDR2 SVGIG (reference sequence). The CDR3 sequence: CAWGGPSVLNNEQFF. CDR3 nucleotide sequence: TGTGCCTGGGGGGGGCCCTCCGTACTGAACAATGAGCAGTTCTTC.

A few counts support this clone. The chain has TRBV19 and TRBJ2-7; D unclear. The germline gives CDR1 LNHDA, CDR2 SQIVND (reference sequence). Trimming shortened V by 0 bases and J by 6 bases, and 9 bases separated the two germline ends. The CDR3 is made up of 13 amino acids. Here the CDR3 reads CASSIDQRSEQYF. The CDR3, as DNA: TGTGCCAGTAGTATAGATCAGAGGAGCGAGCAGTACTTC.

The rearrangement uses TRBV28 and TRBJ2-3, with D possibly TRBD1 on 5 matching bases. The V gene lost 9 bases and the J gene lost 3 bases, with 19 bases spanning the gap. Germline CDR1 and CDR2: MDHEN and SYDVKM. This CDR3 has 15 amino acids. The CDR3 DNA sequence: TGTGCCAGTAACTATCCACACAAGGGGACAGATACGCAGTATTTT. Its translation: CASNYPHKGTDTQYF.

The rearrangement links TRBV6-1 to TRBJ2-2; D unresolved. With 8 bases removed from V and 1 base from J, the gap between germline ends came to 11 bases. The V gene's germline CDR1 is MNHNS and CDR2 SASEGT. The CDR3 runs to 14 residues. Here the CDR3 DNA reads TGTGCCAGCCCCCCTCCAGGGAACACCGGGGAGCTGTTTTTT. The encoded protein is CASPPPGNTGELFF.

This chain links TRBV5-4 with TRBJ2-5; TRBD2 matches 9 bases. The CDR3 has 16 residues. V was pared by 4 bases and J by 1 base, with 8 bases of the junction left unmatched. Germline V gene data show CDR1 as SGHNT and CDR2 as YYREEE (reference sequence). The CDR3 DNA is TGTGCCAGCAGCACTCCCTTAGCGGGAGCCCAAGAGACCCAGTACTTC. Translating gives CASSTPLAGAQETQYF.